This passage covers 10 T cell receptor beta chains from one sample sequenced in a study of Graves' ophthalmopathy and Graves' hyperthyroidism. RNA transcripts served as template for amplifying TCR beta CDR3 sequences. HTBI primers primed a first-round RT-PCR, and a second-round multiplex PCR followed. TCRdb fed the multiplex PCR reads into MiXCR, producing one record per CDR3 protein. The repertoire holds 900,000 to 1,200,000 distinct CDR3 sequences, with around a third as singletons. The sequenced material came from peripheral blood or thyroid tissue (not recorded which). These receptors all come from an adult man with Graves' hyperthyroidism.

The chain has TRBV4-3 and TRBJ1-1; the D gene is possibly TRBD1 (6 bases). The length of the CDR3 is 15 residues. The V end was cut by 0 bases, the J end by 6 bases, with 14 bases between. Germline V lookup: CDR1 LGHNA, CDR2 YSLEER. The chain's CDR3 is CASSQEVSGGSEAFF. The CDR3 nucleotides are TGCGCCAGCAGCCAAGAGGTCTCGGGGGGCTCTGAAGCTTTCTTT.

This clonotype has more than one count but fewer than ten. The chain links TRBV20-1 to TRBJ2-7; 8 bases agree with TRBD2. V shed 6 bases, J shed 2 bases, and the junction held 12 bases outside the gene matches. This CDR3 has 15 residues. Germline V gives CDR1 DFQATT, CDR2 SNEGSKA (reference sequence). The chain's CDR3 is CSAPRGFSGTYEQYF. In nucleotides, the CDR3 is TGCAGTGCCCCCCGGGGGTTTAGCGGGACCTACGAGCAGTACTTC.

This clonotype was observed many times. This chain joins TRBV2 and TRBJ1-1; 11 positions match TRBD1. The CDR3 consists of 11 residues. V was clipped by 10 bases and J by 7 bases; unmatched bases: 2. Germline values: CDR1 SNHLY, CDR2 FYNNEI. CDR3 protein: CAKGQGVEAFF. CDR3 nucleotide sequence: TGTGCCAAGGGACAGGGGGTTGAAGCTTTCTTT.

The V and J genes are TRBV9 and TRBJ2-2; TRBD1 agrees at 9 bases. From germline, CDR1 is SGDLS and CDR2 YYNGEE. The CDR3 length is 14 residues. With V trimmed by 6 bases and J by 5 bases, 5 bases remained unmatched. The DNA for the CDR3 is TGTGCCAGCACCGGGACAGGGCCTACCGGGGAGCTGTTTTTT. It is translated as CASTGTGPTGELFF. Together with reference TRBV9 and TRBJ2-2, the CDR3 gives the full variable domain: DSGVTQTPKHLITATGQRVTLRCSPRSGDLSVYWYQQSLDQGLQFLIQYYNGEERAKGNILERFSAQQFPDLHSELNLSSLELGDSALYFCASTGTGPTGELFFGEGSRLTVL.

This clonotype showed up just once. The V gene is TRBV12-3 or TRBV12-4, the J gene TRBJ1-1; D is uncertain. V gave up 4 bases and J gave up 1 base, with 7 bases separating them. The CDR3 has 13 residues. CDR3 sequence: CASSWGTNTEAFF. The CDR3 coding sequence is TGTGCCAGCAGTTGGGGAACGAACACTGAAGCTTTCTTT.

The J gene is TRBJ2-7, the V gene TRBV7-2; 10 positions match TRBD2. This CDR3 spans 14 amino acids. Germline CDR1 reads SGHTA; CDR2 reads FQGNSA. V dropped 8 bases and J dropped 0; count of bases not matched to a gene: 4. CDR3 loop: CASGTSGASYEQYF. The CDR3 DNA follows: TGTGCCAGCGGTACTAGCGGGGCCTCCTACGAGCAGTACTTC.

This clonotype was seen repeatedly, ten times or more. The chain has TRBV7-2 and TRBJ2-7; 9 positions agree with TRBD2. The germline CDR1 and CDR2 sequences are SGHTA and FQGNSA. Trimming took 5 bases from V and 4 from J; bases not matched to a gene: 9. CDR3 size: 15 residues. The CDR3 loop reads CASSPRTSEGYEQYF. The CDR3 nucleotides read TGTGCCAGCAGCCCACGGACTAGCGAGGGTTACGAGCAGTACTTC.

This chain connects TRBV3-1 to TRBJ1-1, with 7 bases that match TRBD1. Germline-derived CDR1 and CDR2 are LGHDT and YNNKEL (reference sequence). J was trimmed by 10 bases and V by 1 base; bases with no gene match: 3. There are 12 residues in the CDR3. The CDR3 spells CASSQVGTVAFF. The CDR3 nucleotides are TGTGCCAGCAGCCAAGTAGGGACAGTAGCTTTCTTT. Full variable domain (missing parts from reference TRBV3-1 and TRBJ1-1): DTAVSQTPKYLVTQMGNDKSIKCEQNLGHDTMYWYKQDSKKFLKIMFSYNNKELIINETVPNRFSPKSPDKAHLNLHINSLELGDSAVYFCASSQVGTVAFFGQGTRLTVV.

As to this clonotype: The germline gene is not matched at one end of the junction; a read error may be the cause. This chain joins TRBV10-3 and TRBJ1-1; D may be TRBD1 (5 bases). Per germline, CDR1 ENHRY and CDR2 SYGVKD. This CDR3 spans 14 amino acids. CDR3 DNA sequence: TGTGCCAGCAGTCCCCCCACAGGATACACTGAAGCTTTCTTT. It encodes CASSPPTGYTEAFF.

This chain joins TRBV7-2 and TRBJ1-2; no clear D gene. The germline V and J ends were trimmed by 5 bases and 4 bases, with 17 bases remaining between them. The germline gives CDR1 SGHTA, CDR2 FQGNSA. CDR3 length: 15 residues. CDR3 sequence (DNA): TGTGCCAGCAGCGTCTCCGGGAAGACGGTCTATGGCTACACCTTC. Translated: CASSVSGKTVYGYTF.